This entry lists 10 T cell receptor beta chains sequenced from one sample in a study of blood T cell repertoires in COVID-19. Assay used: immunoSEQ multiplex PCR; TCRdb lists only in-frame clones, some missing. Here the sample spans some 180,000 clones, roughly 80% being singletons. Material for sequencing was peripheral blood. The receptors shown here come from a man in his sixties with acute or convalescent COVID-19.

This clone was seen a few times. The rearrangement uses TRBV2 and TRBJ2-3; TRBD2 matches 8 bases. There are 14 residues in the CDR3. Germline V gene sequence: CDR1 SNHLY, CDR2 FYNNEI. Trimming at V came to 2 bases and at J to 4 bases, leaving 2 bases not matched to a gene. CDR3 in amino acids: CASSESGGSDTQYF. CDR3 in DNA: TGTGCCAGCAGTGAAAGCGGGGGTTCAGATACGCAGTATTTT.

The rearrangement links TRBV5-1 to TRBJ2-3, with 8 positions matching TRBD1. Germline V gene data show CDR1 as SGHRS and CDR2 as YFSETQ. The CDR3 runs to 15 residues. Losses at the gene ends were 4 bases for V and 1 base for J; bases not matched to a gene: 5. DNA of the CDR3: TGCGCCAGCAGCCAGGGACAGGCAGGCACAGATACGCAGTATTTT. This codes for CASSQGQAGTDTQYF.

The chain employs TRBV6-4 and TRBJ2-3; TRBD2 agrees at 7 bases. V lost 3 bases and J lost 3; bases outside the gene matches: 9. The germline V gene encodes CDR1 MRHNA and CDR2 SNTAGT. This CDR3 comprises 16 residues. The CDR3 nucleotides read TGTGCCAGCAGTGAGTCGAGCGGGACCACGACAGATACGCAGTATTTT. As protein: CASSESSGTTTDTQYF.

The V call is TRBV3-1 (or the pseudogene TRBV3-2), the J call TRBJ1-2, with 8 positions matching TRBD1. V gave up 5 bases and J gave up 5 bases; unmatched junction bases: 13. The CDR3 covers 16 residues. The germline gives CDR1 LGHDT, CDR2 YNNKEL (reference sequence). The CDR3 bases are TGTGCCAGCAGCTTAACCGGGACAGGATCCAAATATGGCTACACCTTC. Translating it yields CASSLTGTGSKYGYTF.

The chain recombines TRBV10-3 with TRBJ1-1; 9 positions agree with TRBD1. The CDR3 runs 15 residues. J was trimmed by 4 bases and V by 9 bases; bases with no gene match: 12. Germline CDR1 ENHRY, CDR2 SYGVKD. The CDR3 here is CAISPGTGSGTEAFF. CDR3 nucleotides: TGTGCCATAAGTCCCGGGACAGGGTCGGGCACTGAAGCTTTCTTT.

V and J are TRBV5-1 and TRBJ1-2, with 10 bases fitting TRBD1. J gave up 3 bases and V 4 bases, and 9 bases lay outside the gene matches. The germline V gene encodes CDR1 SGHRS and CDR2 YFSETQ. This CDR3 has 16 residues. CDR3: CASSPGQGRLDYGYTF. Written as DNA, the CDR3 is TGCGCCAGCAGCCCGGGACAGGGGAGGTTAGACTATGGCTACACCTTC.

The rearrangement joins TRBV9 to TRBJ1-3, with 9 bases matching TRBD1. Germline V CDR1 and CDR2: SGDLS, YYNGEE. The ends lost 4 bases at V and 4 bases at J; junction bases unmatched: 6. The CDR3 is made up of 15 amino acids. Written as DNA, the CDR3 is TGTGCCAGCAGCACCCGGACAGGGGTCGGAAACACCATATATTTT. Protein product: CASSTRTGVGNTIYF.

The chain has TRBV19 and TRBJ1-6, with TRBD1 matching over 8 bases. V lost 6 bases to trimming and J lost 5 bases; unmatched junction nucleotides: 3. Germline V gene sequence: CDR1 LNHDA, CDR2 SQIVND (reference sequence). The CDR3 loop spans 14 amino acids. The CDR3 protein is CASRGTGHNSPLHF. Written as DNA, the CDR3 is TGTGCCAGTAGGGGGACAGGTCATAATTCACCCCTCCACTTT.

Points on this clone: Other nucleotide sequences from this sample produce the same CDR3. V usage is TRBV18 and J usage is TRBJ1-6, with 8 bases matching TRBD1. The CDR3 is 14 amino acids. Germline V gene data show CDR1 as KGHSH and CDR2 as LQKENI. J gave up 7 bases and V 3 bases, and 2 bases lay outside the gene matches. This chain's CDR3 is CASSPGTGNSPLHF. The CDR3 nucleotides are TGTGCCAGCTCACCCGGGACAGGAAATTCACCCCTCCACTTT.

The chain links TRBV7-8 to TRBJ1-3; TRBD1 matches at 8 bases. Germline CDR1 reads SGHVS; CDR2 reads FQNEAQ. CDR3 length: 16 residues. The ends lost 5 bases at V and 0 bases at J; junction bases unmatched: 6. This CDR3 reads CASSKTGASSGNTIYF. The CDR3, as DNA: TGTGCCAGCAGCAAGACAGGGGCGAGCTCTGGAAACACCATATATTTT.